This T cell receptor (beta chain) was captured by sequencing in a study of shared clonotypes between healthy human individuals. Study-level results: Generally, naive subsets came out with larger estimated richness than memory subsets. Blood alone was sampled, and tissue repertoires likely differ.

Note on this clone: Its antigen is unidentified.

TCRdb's table, derived via immunoSEQ multiplex PCR, lists solely in-frame clones and lacks some. Altogether over 850,000 clones are present, 75% to 85% being singletons, with the ten largest covering 0.5% to 0.65%. V trimming: 2 bases; J trimming: 4 bases; junction bases outside the gene matches: 5. From germline, CDR1 is SGDLS and CDR2 YYNGEE. The CDR3 sequence is 16 residues long. The chain links TRBV9 to TRBJ2-5, with 13 bases that match TRBD2. The TCR sequence derives from a man aged 18 to 35 in good health. Some clones in this sample may be carry-over from other donors' samples. Sequences were obtained from memory CD4+ T cells from PBMCs. Subset described: CD45RA-negative fraction. In DNA form, the CDR3 reads TGTGCCAGCAGCGTCATAGGGACTAGCGGGATAGAGACCCAGTACTTC. Encoded protein: CASSVIGTSGIETQYF.